This T cell receptor beta chain was recovered during a study of Tregs in tolerant kidney transplant recipients. Study at large: Recipients received nonmyeloablative bone marrow transplants from related graft donors, with transient mixed chimerism. Study-wide results and caveats: Some patients' samples used different primers over time, so nucleotide sequences weren't comparable.

About this clone: Its specificity is not known.

This CDR3 region has 14 residues. Trimming cost V 5 bases and J 0 bases, with 12 bases left between them. Germline CDR1 and CDR2: SGHRS and YFSETQ. Produced via immunoSEQ multiplex PCR; TCRdb's table is partial and in-frame only. The sample yields over 60,000 clones, 85% to 90% seen once. The material was CD4+ T cells from blood, obtained before the transplant. The source is a human donor who received a combined kidney and bone marrow transplant. The chain has TRBV5-1 and TRBJ2-7, with D possibly matching TRBD1 (5 bases). CDR3 amino acids: CASRQGEGSYEQYF. CDR3 sequence (DNA): TGCGCCAGCAGGCAGGGTGAAGGCTCCTACGAGCAGTACTTC.